Listed below are T cell receptor beta chains from one sample, sequenced in a study of blood T cells in healthy people across ages. TCRdb ran MiXCR on the 5' RACE reads and lists one entry per CDR3 protein. The sample lists 700,000 or so distinct CDR3 sequences, 40% to 45% occurring once. Sequencing used blood. All receptors come from a man older than 75 in good health. CDR3s include the opening cysteine and the closing phenylalanine or tryptophan. Fields, in order: V gene, clone size, CDR3 length, D gene, J gene, CDR3 DNA, CDR3 protein. D genes are given only for firm matches. Some rows mark clone size as missing; the rest say once, few, many or name a class of expanded clone.

TRBV14	-	13	-	TRBJ2-5	TGTGCCAGCAGCCAAATCCTCCAAGAGACCCAGTACTTC	CASSQILQETQYF
TRBV5-1	few	15	-	TRBJ2-1	TGCGCCAGCAGCCTCGGGACTTTGCGGTACAATGAGCAGTTCTTC	CASSLGTLRYNEQFF
TRBV20-1	-	17	TRBD2	TRBJ2-1	TGCAGTGCTAGTAGGTTTACTAGCGGGAGTGATGGGGATGAGCAGTTCTTC	CSASRFTSGSDGDEQFF
TRBV5-6	-	16	-	TRBJ2-1	TGTGCCAGCAGCTTGGGTGTTAAGTACTCCTACAATGAGCAGTTCTTC	CASSLGVKYSYNEQFF
TRBV20-1	-	14	-	TRBJ2-2	TGCAGTGGGGTCGCCCTCTCGAACACCGGGGAGCTGTTTTTT	CSGVALSNTGELFF
TRBV6-2/TRBV6-3	few	16	TRBD2	TRBJ2-3	TGTGCCAGCAGTTACGGACTAGCGGGAGCGGTAGATACGCAGTATTTT	CASSYGLAGAVDTQYF
TRBV7-2	few	16	-	TRBJ2-5	TGTGCCAGCAGCTTAATACTACAGGGAGCCCAAGAGACCCAGTACTTC	CASSLILQGAQETQYF
TRBV9	-	14	-	TRBJ2-5	TGTGCCAGCAACCAGACAGGCATGGCAGAGACCCAGTACTTC	CASNQTGMAETQYF
TRBV7-3	few	14	-	TRBJ1-2	TGTGCCAGCAGCTCAACGGGCGGCCGCTATGGCTACACCTTC	CASSSTGGRYGYTF
TRBV5-1	-	14	-	TRBJ2-7	TGCGCCAGCAGCTTGGCAGAGAGTCCCTACGAGCAGTACTTC	CASSLAESPYEQYF
TRBV4-1	-	14	-	TRBJ2-7	TGCGCCAGCAGCCAAGGAGGCATATCCTACGAGCAGTACTTC	CASSQGGISYEQYF
TRBV19	-	15	-	TRBJ2-3	TGTGCCAGTACTGAAGTGGGGGGCGCCCCAGATACGCAGTATTTT	CASTEVGGAPDTQYF
TRBV6-5	few	17	-	TRBJ2-6	TGTGCCAGCAGTTACGGGGCCCCTAACTCTGGGGCCAACGTCCTGACTTTC	CASSYGAPNSGANVLTF
TRBV10-1	-	15	TRBD2	TRBJ2-1	TGCGCCAGCAGGGCTGGGACTAGCCCCATCGGTGAGCAGTTCTTC	CASRAGTSPIGEQFF
TRBV6-1	-	16	TRBD1	TRBJ1-5	TGTGCCAGCAGGGTAGTAGACAGGGGAAGCAATCAGCCCCAGCATTTT	CASRVVDRGSNQPQHF
TRBV6-5	-	16	-	TRBJ2-3	TGTGCCAGCAGTTACTCGATAGGGCAGGGAACAGATACGCAGTATTTT	CASSYSIGQGTDTQYF
TRBV28	few	14	-	TRBJ1-2	TGTGCCAGCAGTTCCCCGGACGGCTACGATGGCTACACCTTC	CASSSPDGYDGYTF
TRBV24-1	few	16	TRBD1	TRBJ2-3	TGTGCCACCAGTGATCAAAGGACAGGGAGCACAGATACGCAGTATTTT	CATSDQRTGSTDTQYF
TRBV6-2/TRBV6-3	few	19	-	TRBJ1-5	TGTGCCAGCAGTTACTCGAAGAAAAAGGGGACGGTTAGCAATCAGCCCCAGCATTTT	CASSYSKKKGTVSNQPQHF
TRBV6-2/TRBV6-3	-	15	TRBD1	TRBJ2-1	TGTGCCAGCAGTAACCGGGACAGGGGGGACAATGAGCAGTTCTTC	CASSNRDRGDNEQFF
TRBV2	-	16	TRBD2	TRBJ2-5	TGTGCCAGCAGTGAAGATCCTGGACTAGCGAAAGAGACCCAGTACTTC	CASSEDPGLAKETQYF
TRBV13	many	16	-	TRBJ2-7	TGTGCCAGCAGCCTAACTTCGGGCGTTGGCTCCTACGAGCAGTACTTC	CASSLTSGVGSYEQYF
TRBV11-2	few	15	-	TRBJ1-2	TGTGCCAGCGGCGCAAACAGGGTCTCTAACTATGGCTACACCTTC	CASGANRVSNYGYTF
TRBV4-3	-	16	TRBD2	TRBJ2-1	TGCGCCAGCAGCCAAGATCCAGCGGGGTCCTACAATGAGCAGTTCTTC	CASSQDPAGSYNEQFF
TRBV4-3	few	16	TRBD2	TRBJ2-3	TGCGCCAGCAGCCAAGTTGGCGGGGGGGTCACAGATACGCAGTATTTT	CASSQVGGGVTDTQYF
TRBV12-3/TRBV12-4	many	13	-	TRBJ2-5	TGTGCCAGCACCCGAGGGGGGAGGGAGACCCAGTACTTC	CASTRGGRETQYF
TRBV28	once	21	TRBD2	TRBJ2-5	TGTGCCAGCAGTTCCCTAGGACTAGCGGGAGGGCGGGATCGGCCCGCCCATGAGCAGTACTTC	CASSSLGLAGGRDRPAHEQYF
TRBV20-1	-	16	-	TRBJ2-1	TGCAGTGCTAGAGATGCGAGACAAGGCTCCTACAATGAGCAGTTCTTC	CSARDARQGSYNEQFF
TRBV7-2	few	14	-	TRBJ1-1	TGTGCCAGCAGCTCCCAGGGTGCGGGCACTGAAGCTTTCTTT	CASSSQGAGTEAFF
TRBV20-1	-	16	-	TRBJ2-7	TGCAGTGGCGTCCAAGTCAGCCAGGGGCTCAACTACGAGCAGTACTTC	CSGVQVSQGLNYEQYF
TRBV6-2/TRBV6-3	-	15	-	TRBJ2-7	TGTGCCAGCAGTTCCCTGATCTGGCGGCCTTACGAGCAGTACTTC	CASSSLIWRPYEQYF
TRBV7-3	few	13	-	TRBJ2-3	TGTGCCAGCAGCTTAAGTTCGGCAGATACGCAGTATTTT	CASSLSSADTQYF
TRBV4-2	once	13	-	TRBJ2-1	TGTGCCAGCAGCCGAGGGGACTACAATGAGCAGTTCTTC	CASSRGDYNEQFF
TRBV29-1	-	14	TRBD1	TRBJ1-2	TGCAGCGTTGAAGATGGTAACAGGGGCCATGGCTACACCTTC	CSVEDGNRGHGYTF
TRBV6-2/TRBV6-3	few	16	TRBD1	TRBJ2-7	TGTGCCAGCAGCCCAGTAATGGGGACAGGGGTCTACGAGCAGTACTTC	CASSPVMGTGVYEQYF
TRBV12-3/TRBV12-4	few	12	-	TRBJ2-3	TGTGCCAGCAGTGGACTCATAGATACGCAGTATTTT	CASSGLIDTQYF